This T cell receptor (beta chain) was recovered during a study of OX40 agonist ivuxolimab in advanced cancers. Whole-study context: Every patient in dose escalation had hepatocellular carcinoma, melanoma, renal cell or head and neck cancer. A mean age of around 63 years, range about 23 to 80, was recorded, and approximately 85% were male.

Any history of autoimmune disease or systemic immunosuppression disqualified patients. Concerning this clone itself: The antigen remains unidentified.

Libraries were prepared by immunoSEQ multiplex PCR; TCRdb keeps only in-frame clonotypes and omits some of them. This repertoire shows about 64,000 clones, 82% found once; its top ten account for around 5%. Whole-study findings and limits: CD4+ and CD8+ T cells in blood underwent clonal expansion by week 6 at 0.1 to 3.0 mg/kg.

The germline V and J ends were trimmed by 3 bases and 6 bases, with 12 bases remaining between them. CDR3 length equals 13 residues. CDR1 GTSNPN and CDR2 SVGIG come from the germline V gene (reference sequence). This chain joins TRBV30 and TRBJ1-5; no clear D. The receptor was derived from an adult with an advanced solid tumor such as melanoma, head and neck, liver or kidney cancer. The source was CD4+ or CD8+ T cells sorted from blood, collected in a trial of the OX40 agonist ivuxolimab. CDR3 DNA: TGTGCCTGGAGGAGGGAAGGAGCTCAGCCCCAGCATTTT. Its protein product is CAWRREGAQPQHF.